A single sample is the source of the 16 T cell receptor beta chains below, sequenced in a study of blood T cell repertoires in COVID-19. Data came from immunoSEQ multiplex PCR; TCRdb stores just in-frame clones and leaves some out. This repertoire shows a few hundred thousand clones, more than 75% found once; its top ten account for around 0.91%. Sequencing was performed on peripheral blood. The receptors derive from a woman between 40 and 50 years old who had recovered from COVID-19.

This chain joins TRBV6-2 or TRBV6-3 and TRBJ2-7; 7 nucleotides match TRBD1. Per the germline V gene, CDR1 is MNHEY and CDR2 is SVGEGT. The CDR3 loop spans 14 amino acids. Trimming removed 5 bases from V and 3 bases from J; junction bases left unmatched: 7. The CDR3: CASSRTPGGYEQYF. The CDR3 DNA sequence: TGTGCCAGCAGTCGAACCCCAGGGGGCTACGAGCAGTACTTC.

The chain couples TRBV7-2 to TRBJ2-2; D perhaps matches TRBD2 (7 bases). V dropped 1 base and J dropped 0 bases, with 15 bases sitting between them. Germline assignment: CDR1 SGHTA and CDR2 FQGNSA. The CDR3 sequence is 18 residues long. CDR3 region: CASSLGVGGAPNTGELFF. The CDR3 coding sequence is TGTGCCAGCAGCTTAGGGGTAGGGGGGGCCCCGAACACCGGGGAGCTGTTTTTT.

This clone was seen just once. J is TRBJ1-4 and V is TRBV19; possible D gene TRBD1, 6 bases. Deletions cut 4 bases from V and 7 bases from J, with 16 bases between. This CDR3 has 15 residues. Germline lookup yields CDR1 LNHDA and CDR2 SQIVND (reference sequence). The CDR3 protein is CASSSHRDRREKLFF. In nucleotides, the CDR3 is TGTGCCAGTAGTAGCCACAGGGATCGGCGTGAAAAACTGTTTTTT.

The chain links TRBV7-2 to TRBJ1-1; 7 positions agree with TRBD1. The V gene's germline CDR1 is SGHTA and CDR2 FQGNSA. With 0 bases clipped from V and 8 bases from J, the junction kept 6 bases outside the gene matches. The CDR3 is made up of 14 amino acids. The CDR3 reads CASSLAGRGREAFF. The CDR3 DNA is TGTGCCAGCAGCTTAGCGGGCAGGGGGAGAGAAGCTTTCTTT. The full variable domain, with the rest looked up from reference TRBV7-2 and TRBJ1-1, is GAGVSQSPSNKVTEKGKDVELRCDPISGHTALYWYRQSLGQGLEFLIYFQGNSAPDKSGLPSDRFSAERTGGSVSTLTIQRTQQEDSAVYLCASSLAGRGREAFFGQGTRLTVV.

This clone appeared a single time. J is TRBJ1-4 and V is TRBV5-6; maybe TRBD1 (6 bases). Germline V lookup: CDR1 SGHDT, CDR2 YYEEEE. The CDR3 is 15 amino acids. The ends were cut back, 4 bases at V and 6 bases at J, with 16 bases in the middle. This CDR3 is CASSPYRAGDEKLFF. CDR3 DNA: TGTGCCAGCAGCCCCTACAGGGCTGGGGATGAAAAACTGTTTTTT.

Written as DNA, the CDR3 is TGTGCCAGCAGTCCCCGGGGAGGGGGTGTAGAAAAACTGTTTTTT. Protein product: CASSPRGGGVEKLFF. The chain joins TRBV27 to TRBJ1-4, with D maybe TRBD1 (6 bases). Per germline, CDR1 MNHEY and CDR2 SMNVEV (reference sequence). Trimming removed 5 bases at V and 8 bases at J, with 18 bases between. The CDR3 sequence is 15 residues long.

The chain recombines TRBV11-1 with TRBJ2-6; a weak D match, TRBD1 (5 bases). Germline V gene sequence: CDR1 SGHAT, CDR2 FQDESV (reference sequence). V lost 6 bases to trimming and J lost 0 bases, with 9 bases between them. The CDR3 runs to 15 residues. CDR3 amino acids: CASRPRASGANVLTF. Written as DNA, the CDR3 is TGTGCCAGCAGACCCAGGGCCTCTGGGGCCAACGTCCTGACTTTC.

The gene calls are TRBV5-6 and TRBJ1-2; 8 nucleotides line up with TRBD1. The V and J ends lost 5 bases and 2 bases, in that order; junction bases with no gene match: 2. The CDR3 runs 13 residues. Germline CDR1 and CDR2: SGHDT and YYEEEE. The CDR3 spells CASRGQANYGYTF. The CDR3 DNA is TGTGCCAGCAGGGGACAGGCGAACTATGGCTACACCTTC.

The chain combines TRBV6-6 with TRBJ2-2; D unclear. CDR1 is MNHNY, CDR2 SVGAGI, per germline (reference sequence). V was shortened by 2 bases and J by 0 bases, with 7 bases between the two germline ends. The CDR3 totals 15 residues. CDR3 coding DNA: TGTGCCAGCAGTTACGTACAGTCGAACACCGGGGAGCTGTTTTTT. Amino acid sequence: CASSYVQSNTGELFF.

This clone is medium-sized. J is TRBJ2-2 and V is TRBV7-9; 10 nucleotides match TRBD1. The CDR3 sequence is 15 residues long. The V gene's germline CDR1 is SEHNR and CDR2 FQNEAQ (reference sequence). J gave up 6 bases and V 5 bases, and 6 bases lay outside the gene matches. The CDR3 sequence is CASSQDRGRAGELFF. The CDR3 DNA is TGTGCCAGCAGCCAGGACAGGGGGAGAGCCGGGGAGCTGTTTTTT. Combining the CDR3 with reference TRBV7-9 and TRBJ2-2 gives the whole variable domain DTGVSQNPRHKITKRGQNVTFRCDPISEHNRLYWYRQTLGQGPEFLTYFQNEAQLEKSRLLSDRFSAERPKGSFSTLEIQRTEQGDSAMYLCASSQDRGRAGELFFGEGSRLTVL.

About this clone itself: The germline gene is not matched at one end of the junction; a read error may be the cause. Other DNA sequences from this sample encode an identical CDR3 as well. This sequence joins TRBV5-4 and TRBJ1-2; the D is unclear. The CDR3 runs 15 residues. CDR1 is SGHNT and CDR2 is YYREEE in the germline V gene (reference sequence). CDR3 in DNA: TGTGCCAGCAGCCCCCGGGTCGGCGCCAACTATGGCTACACCTTT. Encoded protein: CASSPRVGANYGYTF.

J is TRBJ2-7 and V is TRBV29-1; a weak D match, TRBD2 (5 bases). There are 13 residues in the CDR3. The germline V gene has CDR1 SQVTM and CDR2 ANQGSEA. V lost 2 bases and J lost 3, with 11 bases in between. As DNA, the CDR3 is TGCAGCGTTGAAAGGTGGGGAGACTACGAGCAGTACTTC. Translated: CSVERWGDYEQYF.

The rearrangement joins TRBV7-3 to TRBJ1-6; D might be TRBD1 (5 bases). The CDR3 runs to 15 residues. The germline gives CDR1 SGHTA, CDR2 FQGTGA. The V gene lost 3 bases and the J gene lost 9 bases, with 15 bases spanning the gap. The CDR3 region is CASSFPRQLFSPLHF. CDR3 nucleotides: TGTGCCAGCAGCTTCCCTAGACAGCTTTTTTCACCCCTCCACTTT.

Remarks on this clone: At one end, the junction sequence differs from germline, possibly due to a read error. The chain is built from TRBV6-2 or TRBV6-3 and TRBJ1-1; D gene ambiguous. CDR3 length equals 11 residues. Looked up from germline, CDR1 is MNHEY and CDR2 is SVGEGT. Written as DNA, the CDR3 is TGTGCCAGCAGCCAGTCCGGGTTCCGTCTCTTT. Translated: CASSQSGFRLF.

The CDR3, as DNA: TGTGCCGGGGACAGGGGGAGGGGGACTGAAGCTTTCTTT. This encodes CAGDRGRGTEAFF. The chain uses TRBV2 and TRBJ1-1; 11 nucleotides line up with TRBD1. This CDR3 contains 13 residues. Trimming at V came to 11 bases and at J to 5 bases, leaving 7 bases not matched to a gene. Germline V gene sequence: CDR1 SNHLY, CDR2 FYNNEI.

The chain uses TRBV30 and TRBJ2-2, with D possibly being TRBD2 (5 bases). CDR3 length: 13 residues. Germline CDR1 is GTSNPN and CDR2 is SVGIG (reference sequence). V lost 4 bases and J 5 bases, leaving 11 bases between the germline ends. CDR3 amino acids: CAWTAPGTGELFF. DNA of the CDR3: TGTGCCTGGACAGCCCCGGGGACCGGGGAGCTGTTTTTT.